This TCR beta chain emerged from a study of T cells in localized non-small cell lung cancer. Notes on the study in general: Turning up in adjacent lung were a median roughly 62 of the top 100 tumor clones. Increased T cell density in blood showed an association with longer overall survival. Uninvolved adjacent lung had the highest recorded T cell clonality, with tumor below it.

The repertoire was sequenced with immunoSEQ multiplex PCR; TCRdb's copy has only in-frame clones and lacks some. The sample lists about 35,000 clones, 85% to 95% occurring once. This clone was recorded only once. The target antigen is unknown. Germline assignment: CDR1 MNHNY and CDR2 SVGAGI (reference sequence). This CDR3 comprises 15 residues. V was shortened by 5 bases and J by 6 bases, with 17 bases between the two germline ends. The rearrangement links TRBV6-6 to TRBJ2-1; D could derive from TRBD1 or TRBD2 (5 bases each). The sample here was peripheral blood mononuclear cells, taken before any cancer treatment. This sequence originates from a female donor older than 55 with stage II lung adenocarcinoma. CDR3 amino acids: CASSLLRERGNEQFF. The CDR3 DNA is TGTGCCAGCAGTCTACTGAGGGAGAGGGGCAATGAGCAGTTCTTC.